Listed below are T cell receptor beta chains from one sample, sequenced in a study of shared clonotypes between healthy human individuals. The table came from immunoSEQ multiplex PCR; TCRdb's copy has only in-frame clones and leaves some out. The table has over a million clones, about 84% seen once. The sample consisted of memory CD4+ T cells from PBMCs. The receptors were gathered from a man aged 18 to 30 in good health. Some clones in this sample may be carry-over from other donors' samples. The CDR3 runs from the conserved cysteine through the conserved F or W. Fields, in order: V gene, J gene, D gene, clone size, CDR3 protein, CDR3 DNA. D genes are given only for firm matches. A clone size is listed for some rows: how often the clone was seen (once, few, many), or a class if it is expanded.

>TRBV28|TRBJ2-1|.|.
CASTSIGRRNEQFF
TGTGCCAGCACCTCGATCGGGCGGAGGAATGAGCAGTTCTTC
>TRBV28|TRBJ2-2|TRBD1|.
CASITGGTNTGELFF
TGTGCCAGCATTACAGGGGGCACCAACACCGGGGAGCTGTTTTTT
>TRBV28|TRBJ1-5|TRBD1|.
CASSPIISDRGHRNQPQHF
TGTGCCAGCAGCCCGATAATAAGCGACAGGGGGCATCGCAATCAGCCCCAGCATTTT
>TRBV29-1|TRBJ2-1|TRBD2|few
CSVVASGTWGEQFF
TGCAGCGTTGTGGCTAGCGGGACCTGGGGTGAGCAGTTCTTC
>TRBV5-1|TRBJ2-1|.|.
CASSLTPGEQFF
TGCGCCAGCAGCTTGACGCCGGGGGAGCAGTTCTTC
>TRBV5-8|TRBJ2-7|.|.
CASSLEGAGTRQYF
TGTGCCAGCAGCTTGGAGGGTGCCGGGACCCGTCAGTACTTC
>TRBV4-1|TRBJ2-1|.|few
CASSRGAWNEQFF
TGCGCCAGCAGCCGCGGGGCTTGGAATGAGCAGTTCTTC
>TRBV5-1|TRBJ1-5|.|.
CASSLDGGNQPQHF
TGCGCCAGCAGCTTGGATGGGGGCAATCAGCCCCAGCATTTT
>TRBV5-1|TRBJ2-3|.|.
CASSFTGAPPSTDTQYF
TGCGCCAGCAGCTTTACGGGAGCCCCCCCAAGCACAGATACGCAGTATTTT
>TRBV15|TRBJ2-7|.|few
CATSRVFMGVAGYEQYF
TGTGCCACCAGCAGAGTTTTTATGGGGGTCGCGGGCTACGAGCAGTACTTC
>TRBV25-1|TRBJ2-1|TRBD1|few
CASSESGGRGQFF
TGTGCCAGCAGTGAATCAGGGGGCAGGGGGCAGTTCTTC
>TRBV14|TRBJ1-2|.|once
CASSQEPGLYGYGYTF
TGTGCCAGCAGCCAAGAACCGGGACTATACGGGTATGGCTACACCTTC
>TRBV5-1|TRBJ2-6|TRBD1|.
CASGTGGPTGANVLTF
TGCGCCAGCGGGACAGGGGGCCCCACTGGGGCCAACGTCCTGACTTTC
>TRBV7-2|TRBJ2-7|TRBD2|.
CASSFRGLARWSSYEQYF
TGTGCCAGCAGCTTCCGGGGACTAGCGAGATGGAGCTCCTACGAGCAGTACTTC
>TRBV5-1|TRBJ2-1|.|once
CASSLPANSYNEQFF
TGCGCCAGCAGCTTGCCGGCAAACTCCTACAATGAGCAGTTCTTC
>TRBV5-1|TRBJ2-2|TRBD2|.
CASSLPAGVSHTGELFF
TGCGCCAGCAGCCTTCCAGCGGGAGTATCGCACACCGGGGAGCTGTTTTTT
>TRBV7-3|TRBJ2-1|.|once
CASSSINNEQFF
TGTGCCAGCAGCTCAATAAACAATGAGCAGTTCTTC
>TRBV7-8|TRBJ2-2|TRBD2|.
CASSLWGTSGRINTGELFF
TGTGCCAGCAGCTTATGGGGGACTAGCGGGAGGATTAACACCGGGGAGCTGTTTTTT
>TRBV7-8|TRBJ1-5|.|.
CASSLIPRQGNQPQHF
TGTGCCAGCAGCTTAATTCCGCGACAGGGCAATCAGCCCCAGCATTTT
>TRBV28|TRBJ2-2|TRBD1|.
CASRGGQGSGELFF
TGTGCCAGCAGAGGGGGACAGGGAAGCGGGGAGCTGTTTTTT
>TRBV2|TRBJ2-1|TRBD2|.
CASSEVSGGYNEQFF
TGTGCCAGCAGTGAAGTGAGCGGGGGATACAATGAGCAGTTCTTC
>TRBV9|TRBJ2-3|.|.
CASSERPHQGTDTQYF
TGTGCCAGCAGCGAGCGGCCCCATCAGGGCACAGATACGCAGTATTTT
>TRBV20-1|TRBJ1-1|.|few
CSFLVNTEAFF
TGCAGTTTCTTAGTGAACACTGAAGCTTTCTTT
>TRBV9|TRBJ2-5|TRBD1|.
CASSVRTGQETQYF
TGTGCCAGCAGCGTTAGGACAGGGCAAGAGACCCAGTACTTC
>TRBV5-6|TRBJ2-3|.|.
CASSFRQGGSTDTQYF
TGTGCCAGCAGCTTCAGGCAGGGAGGTAGCACAGATACGCAGTATTTT